This T cell receptor beta chain is from a study of STAT5B mutations in CD4+ large granular lymphocyte leukemia. The data were produced by immunoSEQ multiplex PCR, yet TCRdb's version contains in-frame clones alone and is incomplete. The sample contains fewer than 45,000 clones, around 86% of which appear only once. Trimming cost V 2 bases and J 5 bases, with 7 bases left between them. CDR3 length: 12 amino acids. Germline lookup yields CDR1 GTSNPN and CDR2 SVGIG (reference sequence). The chain carries TRBV30 and TRBJ2-1; D is unresolved. Sample: CD4+ T cells from blood buffy coats. The source is a human donor in good health. CDR3 DNA sequence: TGTGCCTGGAGTCTGCAGGACAATGAGCAGTTCTTC. This translates into CAWSLQDNEQFF.